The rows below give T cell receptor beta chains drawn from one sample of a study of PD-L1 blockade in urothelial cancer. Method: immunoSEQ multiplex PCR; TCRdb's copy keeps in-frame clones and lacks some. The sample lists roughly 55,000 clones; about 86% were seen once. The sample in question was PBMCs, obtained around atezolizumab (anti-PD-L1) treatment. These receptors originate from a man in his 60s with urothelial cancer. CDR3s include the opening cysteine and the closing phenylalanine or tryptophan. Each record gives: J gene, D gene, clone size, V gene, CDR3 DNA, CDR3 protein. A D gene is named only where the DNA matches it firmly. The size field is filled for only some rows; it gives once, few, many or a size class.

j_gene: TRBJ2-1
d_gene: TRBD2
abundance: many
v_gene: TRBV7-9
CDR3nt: TGTGCCAGCAGCTTAAGCCGACTAGCGGGAAATAATGAGCAGTTCTTC
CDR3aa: CASSLSRLAGNNEQFF

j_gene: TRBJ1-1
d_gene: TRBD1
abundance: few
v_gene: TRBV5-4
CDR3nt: TGTGCCAGCAGCCAAGACAGGGGGAGAACTGAAGCTTTCTTT
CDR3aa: CASSQDRGRTEAFF

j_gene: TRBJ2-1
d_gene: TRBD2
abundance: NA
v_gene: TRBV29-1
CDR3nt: TGCAGCGTTGAAGATCGACTAGCGGGAGTTAATGAGCAGTTCTTC
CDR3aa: CSVEDRLAGVNEQFF

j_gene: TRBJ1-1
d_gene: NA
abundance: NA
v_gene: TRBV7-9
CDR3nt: TGTGCCAGCAGCTTACTTAGTTGGGCAGGGAAGGAAGTCGCTGAAGCTTTCTTT
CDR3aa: CASSLLSWAGKEVAEAFF

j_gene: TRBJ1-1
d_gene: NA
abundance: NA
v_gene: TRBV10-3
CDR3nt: TGTGCCATTACGGACAGGAACACTGAAGCTTTCTTT
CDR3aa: CAITDRNTEAFF

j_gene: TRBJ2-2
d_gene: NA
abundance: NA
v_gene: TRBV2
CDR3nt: TGTGCCAGCAGCAAACTAGTCTCCGGGGAGCTGTTTTTT
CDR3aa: CASSKLVSGELFF

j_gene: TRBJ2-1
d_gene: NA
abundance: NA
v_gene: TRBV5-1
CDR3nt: TGCGCCAGCAGCTTGGCCGGAGAGATCTTTTACAATGAGCAGTTCTTC
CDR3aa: CASSLAGEIFYNEQFF

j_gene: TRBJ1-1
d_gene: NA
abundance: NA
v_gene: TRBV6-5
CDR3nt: TGTGCCAGCAAAAGGGGGGGCACGAACACTGAAGCTTTCTTT
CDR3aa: CASKRGGTNTEAFF

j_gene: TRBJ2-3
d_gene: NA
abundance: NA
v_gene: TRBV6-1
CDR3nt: TGTGCCAGCAGTGAATGGGGCGGGGAACACACAGATACGCAGTATTTT
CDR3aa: CASSEWGGEHTDTQYF

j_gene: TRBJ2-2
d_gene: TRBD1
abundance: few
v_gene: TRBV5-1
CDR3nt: TGCGCCAGCAGCTCACAGGGGACCGGGGAGCTGTTTTTT
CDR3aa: CASSSQGTGELFF

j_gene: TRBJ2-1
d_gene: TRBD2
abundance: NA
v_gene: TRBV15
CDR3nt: TGTGCCACCAGCAGAGGAACTAGCGGTTACAATGAGCAGTTCTTC
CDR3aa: CATSRGTSGYNEQFF

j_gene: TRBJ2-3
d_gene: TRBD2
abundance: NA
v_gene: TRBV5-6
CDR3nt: TGTGCCAGCAGCTTGGCCGGAAGCGGGAGGGGAAGCACAGATACGCAGTATTTT
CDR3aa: CASSLAGSGRGSTDTQYF

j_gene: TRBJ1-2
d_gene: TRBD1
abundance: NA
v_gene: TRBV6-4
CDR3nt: TGTGCCAGCAGTGAGACAGGGACGGATGGCTACACCTTC
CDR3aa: CASSETGTDGYTF

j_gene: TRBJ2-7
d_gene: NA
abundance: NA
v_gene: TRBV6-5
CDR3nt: TGTGCCAGCAGTTACTCTGGCGGCGGGAACTACGAGCAGTACTTC
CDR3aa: CASSYSGGGNYEQYF

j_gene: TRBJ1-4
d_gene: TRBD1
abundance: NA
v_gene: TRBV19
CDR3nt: TGTGCCAGTAGTACGACAGGGTTGGTCGAAAAACTGTTTTTT
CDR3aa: CASSTTGLVEKLFF

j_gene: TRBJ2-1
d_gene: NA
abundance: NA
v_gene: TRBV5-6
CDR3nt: TGTGCCAGCAGCTTTCAGCGAAAGGAGCAGTTCTTC
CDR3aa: CASSFQRKEQFF

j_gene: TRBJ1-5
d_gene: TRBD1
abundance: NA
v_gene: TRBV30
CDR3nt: TGTGCCTGGAGTGGACAGGGAGATCAGCCCCAGCATTTT
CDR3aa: CAWSGQGDQPQHF